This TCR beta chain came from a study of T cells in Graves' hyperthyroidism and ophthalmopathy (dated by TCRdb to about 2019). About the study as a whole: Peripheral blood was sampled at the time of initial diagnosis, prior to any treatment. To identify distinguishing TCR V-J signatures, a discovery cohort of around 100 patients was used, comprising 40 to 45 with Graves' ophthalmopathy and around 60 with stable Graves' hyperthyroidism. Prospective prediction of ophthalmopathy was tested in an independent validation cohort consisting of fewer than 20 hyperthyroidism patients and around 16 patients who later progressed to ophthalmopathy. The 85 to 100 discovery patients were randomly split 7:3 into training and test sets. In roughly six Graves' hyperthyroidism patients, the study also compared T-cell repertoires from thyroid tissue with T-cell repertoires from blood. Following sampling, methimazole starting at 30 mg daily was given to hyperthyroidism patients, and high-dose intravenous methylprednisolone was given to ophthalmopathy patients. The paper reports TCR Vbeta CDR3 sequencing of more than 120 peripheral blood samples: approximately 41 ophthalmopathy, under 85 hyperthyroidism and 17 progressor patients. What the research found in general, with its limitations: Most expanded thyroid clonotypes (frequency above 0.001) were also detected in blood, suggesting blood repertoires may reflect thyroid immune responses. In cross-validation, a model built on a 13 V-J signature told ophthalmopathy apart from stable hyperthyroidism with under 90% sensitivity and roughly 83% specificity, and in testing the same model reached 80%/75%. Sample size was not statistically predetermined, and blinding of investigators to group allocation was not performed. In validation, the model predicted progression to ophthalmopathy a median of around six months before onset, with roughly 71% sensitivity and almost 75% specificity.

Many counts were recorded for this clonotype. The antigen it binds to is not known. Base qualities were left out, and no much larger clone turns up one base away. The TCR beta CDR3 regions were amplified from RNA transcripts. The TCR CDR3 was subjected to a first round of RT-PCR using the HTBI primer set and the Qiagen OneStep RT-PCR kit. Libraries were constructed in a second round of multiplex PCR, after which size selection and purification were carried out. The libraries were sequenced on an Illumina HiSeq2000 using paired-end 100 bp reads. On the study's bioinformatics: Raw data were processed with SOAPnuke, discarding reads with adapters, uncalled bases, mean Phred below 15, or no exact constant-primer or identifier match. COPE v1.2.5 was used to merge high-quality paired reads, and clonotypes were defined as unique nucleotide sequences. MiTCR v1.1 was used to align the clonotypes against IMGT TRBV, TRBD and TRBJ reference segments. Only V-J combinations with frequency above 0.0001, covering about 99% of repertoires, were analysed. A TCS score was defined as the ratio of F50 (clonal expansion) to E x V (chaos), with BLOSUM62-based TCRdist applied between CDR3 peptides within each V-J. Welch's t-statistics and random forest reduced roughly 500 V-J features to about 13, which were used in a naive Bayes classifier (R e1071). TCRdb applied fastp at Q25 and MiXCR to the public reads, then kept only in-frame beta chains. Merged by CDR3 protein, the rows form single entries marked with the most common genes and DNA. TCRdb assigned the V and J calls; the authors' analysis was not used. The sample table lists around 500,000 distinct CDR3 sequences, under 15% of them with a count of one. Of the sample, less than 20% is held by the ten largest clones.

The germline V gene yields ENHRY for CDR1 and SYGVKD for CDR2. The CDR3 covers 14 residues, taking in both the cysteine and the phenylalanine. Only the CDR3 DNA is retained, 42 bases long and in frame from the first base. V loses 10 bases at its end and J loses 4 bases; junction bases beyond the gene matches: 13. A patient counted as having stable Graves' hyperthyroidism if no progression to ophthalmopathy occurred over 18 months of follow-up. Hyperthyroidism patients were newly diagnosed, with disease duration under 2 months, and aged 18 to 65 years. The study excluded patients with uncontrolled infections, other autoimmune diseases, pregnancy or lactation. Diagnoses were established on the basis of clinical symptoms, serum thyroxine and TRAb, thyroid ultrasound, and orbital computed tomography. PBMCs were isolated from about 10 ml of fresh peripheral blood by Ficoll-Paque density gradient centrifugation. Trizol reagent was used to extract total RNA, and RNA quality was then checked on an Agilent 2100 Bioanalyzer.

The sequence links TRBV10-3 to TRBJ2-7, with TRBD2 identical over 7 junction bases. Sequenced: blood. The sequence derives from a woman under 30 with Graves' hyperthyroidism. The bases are TGTGCCACCTACGAGGCTAGCGGTGCGTACGAGCAGTACTTC. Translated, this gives CATYEASGAYEQYF.